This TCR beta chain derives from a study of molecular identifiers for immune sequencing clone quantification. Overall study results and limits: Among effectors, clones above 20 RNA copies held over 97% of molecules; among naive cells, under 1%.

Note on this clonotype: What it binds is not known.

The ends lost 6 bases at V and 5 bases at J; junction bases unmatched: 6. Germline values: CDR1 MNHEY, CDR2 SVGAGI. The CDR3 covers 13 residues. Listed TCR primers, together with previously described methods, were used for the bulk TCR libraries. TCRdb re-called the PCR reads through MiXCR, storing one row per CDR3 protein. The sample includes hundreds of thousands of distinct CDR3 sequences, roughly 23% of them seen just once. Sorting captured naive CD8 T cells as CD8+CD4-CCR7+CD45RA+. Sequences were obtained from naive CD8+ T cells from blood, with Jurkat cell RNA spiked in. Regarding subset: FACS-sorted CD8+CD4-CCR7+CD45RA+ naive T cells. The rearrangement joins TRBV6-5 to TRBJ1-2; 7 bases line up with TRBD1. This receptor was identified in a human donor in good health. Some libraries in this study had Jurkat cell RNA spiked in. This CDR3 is CASSLDRAYGYTF. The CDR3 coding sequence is TGTGCCAGCAGCCTAGACAGGGCTTATGGCTACACCTTC.